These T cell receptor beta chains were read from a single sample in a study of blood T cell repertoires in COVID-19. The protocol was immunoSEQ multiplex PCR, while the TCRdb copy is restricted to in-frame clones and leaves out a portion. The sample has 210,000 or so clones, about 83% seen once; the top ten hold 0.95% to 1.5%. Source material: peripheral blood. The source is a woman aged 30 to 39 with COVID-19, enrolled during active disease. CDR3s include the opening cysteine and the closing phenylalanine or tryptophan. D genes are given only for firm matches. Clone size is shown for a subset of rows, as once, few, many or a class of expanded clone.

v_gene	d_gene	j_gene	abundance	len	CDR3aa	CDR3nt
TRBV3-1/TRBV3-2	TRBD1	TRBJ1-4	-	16	CASSQSAGTGNEKLFF	TGTGCCAGCAGCCAATCAGCCGGGACAGGGAACGAAAAACTGTTTTTT
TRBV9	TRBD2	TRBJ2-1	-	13	CASRTSGGNEQFF	TGTGCCAGCAGGACTAGCGGGGGTAATGAGCAGTTCTTC
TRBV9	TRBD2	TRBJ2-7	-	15	CASSVGSGSADEQYF	TGTGCCAGCAGCGTGGGGAGCGGGAGTGCCGACGAGCAGTACTTC
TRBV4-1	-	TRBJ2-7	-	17	CASSQGSEGPNSYEQYF	TGCGCCAGCAGCCAAGGCTCGGAGGGACCAAACTCCTACGAGCAGTACTTC
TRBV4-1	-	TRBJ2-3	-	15	CASSQEAVARDTQYF	TGCGCCAGCAGCCAAGAGGCGGTGGCGCGAGATACGCAGTATTTT
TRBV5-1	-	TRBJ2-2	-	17	CASSLDPGVSNTGELFF	TGCGCCAGCAGCTTGGATCCAGGGGTCTCGAACACCGGGGAGCTGTTTTTT
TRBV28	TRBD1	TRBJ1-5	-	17	CASSWDRGIIGNQPQHF	TGTGCCAGCAGTTGGGACAGGGGAATTATTGGGAATCAGCCCCAGCATTTT
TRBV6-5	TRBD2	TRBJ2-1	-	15	CASVRRGGGYNEQFF	TGTGCCAGCGTCCGGAGGGGCGGGGGCTACAATGAGCAGTTCTTC
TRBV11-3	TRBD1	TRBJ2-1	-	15	CASSFEYRGRNEQFF	TGTGCCAGCAGCTTTGAGTACAGGGGGCGGAATGAGCAGTTCTTC
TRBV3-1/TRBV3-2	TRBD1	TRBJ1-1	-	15	CASSQEWTGGTEAFF	TGTGCCAGCAGCCAAGAATGGACAGGCGGGACTGAAGCTTTCTTT
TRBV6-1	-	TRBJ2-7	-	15	CASSERWGESYEQYF	TGTGCCAGCAGTGAACGGTGGGGGGAGTCCTACGAGCAGTACTTC
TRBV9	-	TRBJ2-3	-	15	CASSVGPRVTDTQYF	TGTGCCAGCAGCGTAGGTCCCAGGGTCACAGATACGCAGTATTTT
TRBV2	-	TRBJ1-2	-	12	CASSEGQYGYTF	TGTGCCAGCAGTGAAGGACAGTATGGCTACACCTTC
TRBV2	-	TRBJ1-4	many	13	CASSEQGSEKLFF	TGTGCCAGCAGCGAACAGGGATCGGAAAAACTGTTTTTT
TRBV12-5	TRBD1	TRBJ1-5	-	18	CASGLVRGDRGYNQPQHF	TGTGCTAGTGGTTTGGTACGTGGGGACAGGGGGTACAATCAGCCCCAGCATTTT
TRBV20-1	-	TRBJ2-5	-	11	CSAVQEVTQYF	TGCAGTGCTGTTCAAGAGGTAACCCAGTACTTC
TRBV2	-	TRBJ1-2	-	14	CASSVDRTTYGYTF	TGTGCCAGCAGTGTCGACAGGACCACCTATGGCTACACCTTC
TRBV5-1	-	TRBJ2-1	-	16	CASSLVRAYSGNEQFF	TGCGCCAGCAGCTTGGTGAGAGCTTACTCGGGCAATGAGCAGTTCTTC
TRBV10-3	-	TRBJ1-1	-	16	CAISESGREGNTEAFF	TGTGCCATCAGTGAGTCGGGCCGTGAAGGGAACACTGAAGCTTTCTTT
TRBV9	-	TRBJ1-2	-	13	CASSRERQTGYTF	TGTGCCAGCAGCCGGGAGAGGCAAACTGGCTACACCTTC
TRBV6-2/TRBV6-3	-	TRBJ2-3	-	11	CASSLGHFQYF	TGTGCCAGCAGCCTGGGACATTTTCAGTATTTT
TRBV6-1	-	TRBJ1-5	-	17	CASSEGEGSGHNQPQHF	TGTGCCAGCAGTGAAGGTGAAGGCTCAGGGCACAATCAGCCCCAGCATTTT
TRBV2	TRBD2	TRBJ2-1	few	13	CASNEGGPGEQFF	TGTGCCAGCAATGAGGGAGGGCCGGGTGAGCAGTTCTTC
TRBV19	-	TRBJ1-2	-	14	CASRGEPTNYGYTF	TGTGCCAGCCGGGGGGAACCCACTAACTATGGCTACACCTTC
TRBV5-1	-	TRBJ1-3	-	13	CASSLSGGYTIYF	TGCGCCAGCAGCTTATCGGGGGGCTACACCATATATTTT
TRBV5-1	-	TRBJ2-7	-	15	CASSPVTRGFYEQYF	TGCGCCAGCAGCCCAGTAACCAGGGGTTTCTACGAGCAGTACTTC
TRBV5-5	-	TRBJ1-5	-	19	CASSFDWLDRGSPFQPQHF	TGTGCCAGCAGCTTCGATTGGTTAGACCGAGGCTCACCGTTCCAGCCCCAGCATTTT
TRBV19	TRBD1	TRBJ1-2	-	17	CASSSWTGGSSYYGYTF	TGTGCCAGTAGTTCCTGGACAGGGGGATCCTCTTACTATGGCTACACCTTC
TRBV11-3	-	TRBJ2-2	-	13	CASSLSGSGELFF	TGTGCCAGCAGCCTCAGCGGTAGCGGGGAGCTGTTTTTT
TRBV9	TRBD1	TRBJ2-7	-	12	CASSGQGPEQYF	TGTGCCAGCAGCGGACAGGGGCCCGAGCAGTACTTC
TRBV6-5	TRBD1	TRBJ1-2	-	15	CASSLQGVANYGYTF	TGTGCCAGCAGTCTACAGGGGGTGGCTAACTATGGCTACACCTTC
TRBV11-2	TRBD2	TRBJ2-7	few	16	CASSLVGGRSYYEQYF	TGTGCCAGCAGCTTAGTTGGCGGGAGAAGCTACTACGAGCAGTACTTC
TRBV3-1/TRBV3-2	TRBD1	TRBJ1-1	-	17	CASSQPSWDRPNTEAFF	TGTGCCAGCAGCCAACCATCTTGGGACAGGCCGAACACTGAAGCTTTCTTT
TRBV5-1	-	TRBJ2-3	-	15	CASSLEGGAGYTQYF	TGCGCCAGCAGCCTGGAAGGGGGGGCCGGGTATACGCAGTATTTT
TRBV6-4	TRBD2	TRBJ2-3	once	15	CASSDSSGGADTQYF	TGTGCCAGCAGTGACTCGAGCGGGGGGGCAGATACGCAGTATTTT
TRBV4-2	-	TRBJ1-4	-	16	CASSQGAGSTNEKLFF	TGTGCCAGCAGCCAAGGAGCAGGATCAACTAATGAAAAACTGTTTTTT
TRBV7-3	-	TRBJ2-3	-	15	CASSLDRGAADTQYF	TGTGCCAGCAGCTTAGATCGCGGGGCGGCGGATACGCAGTATTTT
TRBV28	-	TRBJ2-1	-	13	CASSLPGYNEQFF	TGTGCCAGCAGTTTGCCCGGTTACAATGAGCAGTTCTTC
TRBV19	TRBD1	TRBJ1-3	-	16	CASTTIRDRPGNTIYF	TGTGCCAGTACAACAATCCGGGACAGGCCTGGAAACACCATATATTTT
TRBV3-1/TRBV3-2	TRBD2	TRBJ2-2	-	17	CASSLADERESTGELFF	TGTGCCAGCAGCCTTGCGGACGAGCGGGAGAGTACCGGGGAGCTGTTTTTT
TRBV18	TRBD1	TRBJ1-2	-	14	CASSPGTDLYGYTF	TGTGCCAGCTCACCGGGGACAGATCTCTATGGCTACACCTTC
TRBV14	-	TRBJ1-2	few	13	CASSFLVGAGYTF	TGTGCCAGCAGCTTTCTCGTGGGGGCTGGCTACACCTTC
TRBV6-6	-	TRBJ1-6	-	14	CATNWRANNSPLHF	TGTGCCACCAATTGGAGGGCAAATAATTCACCCCTCCACTTT
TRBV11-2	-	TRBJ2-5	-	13	CASRQQGRETQYF	TGTGCCAGCAGACAACAGGGGAGGGAGACCCAGTACTTC
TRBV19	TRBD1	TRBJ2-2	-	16	CASGGRGQRRAGELFF	TGTGCCTCCGGAGGCAGGGGGCAAAGGAGGGCCGGGGAGCTGTTTTTT
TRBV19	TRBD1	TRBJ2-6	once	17	CASEQGLSSSGANVLTF	TGTGCCAGCGAACAGGGGCTTTCAAGCTCTGGGGCCAACGTCCTGACTTTC
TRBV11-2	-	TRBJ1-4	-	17	CASSLGASGGPSEKLFF	TGTGCCAGCAGCTTAGGGGCTTCGGGGGGGCCGAGTGAAAAACTGTTTTTT
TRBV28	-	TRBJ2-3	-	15	CASSLAGANTDTQYF	TGTGCCAGCAGTTTAGCGGGGGCCAACACAGATACGCAGTATTTT
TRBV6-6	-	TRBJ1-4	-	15	CASSYSGGTNEKLFF	TGTGCCAGCAGTTACTCGGGGGGGACCAATGAAAAACTGTTTTTT
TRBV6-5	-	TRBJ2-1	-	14	CASSRSGTDNEQFF	TGTGCCAGCAGTCGTAGCGGAACCGACAATGAGCAGTTCTTC
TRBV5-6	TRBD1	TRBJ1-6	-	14	CASSWGTGGSPLHF	TGTGCCAGCAGCTGGGGGACAGGGGGTTCACCCCTCCACTTT
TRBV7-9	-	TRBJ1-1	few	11	CASSSYTEAFF	TGTGCCAGCAGCTCATACACTGAAGCTTTCTTT
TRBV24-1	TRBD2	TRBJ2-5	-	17	CATSDAPSGEQQETQYF	TGTGCCACCAGTGATGCGCCTAGCGGGGAACAACAAGAGACCCAGTACTTC
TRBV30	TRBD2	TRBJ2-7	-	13	CAWSLLAGGEQYF	TGTGCCTGGAGTTTACTAGCGGGGGGGGAGCAGTACTTC
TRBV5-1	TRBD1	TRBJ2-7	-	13	CASSGTVSYEQYF	TGCGCCAGCAGCGGGACAGTTTCCTACGAGCAGTACTTC
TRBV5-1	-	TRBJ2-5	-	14	CASSLEGRGETQYF	TGCGCCAGCAGCTTGGAGGGCAGGGGAGAGACCCAGTACTTC